The entry below gives a single T cell receptor beta chain sequence along with its context. Its antigen is still unknown. Data came from immunoSEQ multiplex PCR; TCRdb stores just in-frame clones and leaves some out. The sample includes some 400,000 clones, about nine tenths of them seen just once. The treatment: around 19 received Ad26.COV2.S at low or high dose, single or two shots; a few received placebo; per-sample allocation not given. Sampling took place 63 days after the first vaccine or placebo injection. The data originate from a study of Ad26.COV2.S vaccination and SARS-CoV-2 variants. Overall study results and limits: Comparable non-spike TCR breadth was observed in vaccine and placebo recipients. TCR breadth and depth estimates may have understated total T cell responses. Reported post-vaccination CD8+ and CD4+ T cell responses to spike showed substantial breadth.

V shed 1 base and J 6 bases; nucleotides not matched to a gene: 6. Germline V CDR1 and CDR2: SGHVS, FQNEAQ. The CDR3 consists of 15 residues. The chain recombines TRBV7-8 with TRBJ2-3, with 8 bases identical to TRBD2. Here the sequenced sample was peripheral blood, taken in a trial of Ad26.COV2.S vaccine versus placebo. The clonotype comes from a person aged 18-65 years who received the Ad26.COV2.S COVID-19 vaccine or a placebo. CDR3 nucleotides: TGTGCCAGCAGCTTAGTTGGGACTAGGAGCGATACGCAGTATTTT. It yields the protein CASSLVGTRSDTQYF.